The TCR beta chain under discussion was sequenced for a study of blood T cell repertoires in COVID-19. The overall study: T cells, B-cell-depleted T cells, or PBMCs supplied cDNA or gDNA.

Germline CDR1 reads SGHAT; CDR2 reads FQNNGV. Trimming shortened V by 1 base and J by 0 bases, and 9 bases separated the two germline ends. The CDR3 contains 15 residues. Authors' processing steps: Reference gene primer amplification in the assay estimated nucleated cell counts. TCRdb keeps only in-frame clones here, not all; method: immunoSEQ multiplex PCR. V, J and clone size derive from that table, while D and trimming were established from the DNA sequence. The table records about 110,000 clones, 76% of them present only once. This sequence was found in a woman aged 80 or over with acute or convalescent COVID-19. This rearrangement joins TRBV11-2 to TRBJ1-1; D unresolved. The specimen was peripheral blood. CDR3 nucleotide sequence: TGTGCCAGCAGCTTAGTAGCCAGAATGAACACTGAAGCTTTCTTT. Its translation is CASSLVARMNTEAFF.